This is a list of T cell receptor beta chains from one sample in a study of T cell responses to AZD1222 COVID-19 vaccine. The data were produced by immunoSEQ multiplex PCR, yet TCRdb's version contains in-frame clones alone and is incomplete. The table records around 120,000 clones, roughly 88% of them present only once. Sequences were derived from peripheral blood, sampled on day 0 of AZD1222 vaccination. Source of these receptors: an adult in good health. Both conserved end residues are part of each CDR3. Each record gives: D gene, J gene, V gene, clone size, CDR3 DNA, CDR3 protein. The D gene is left open where the match is weak. Clone size is shown for a subset of rows, as once, few, many or a class of expanded clone.

>NA|TRBJ2-6|TRBV4-3|NA
TGCGCCAGCAGCCAAGTAGCCATGCGACGGACTTTCTCTGGGGCCAACGTCCTGACTTTC
CASSQVAMRRTFSGANVLTF
>TRBD1|TRBJ1-2|TRBV19|NA
TGTGCCAGTACCTCGACAGGGGGGGCCTCTGGCTACACCTTC
CASTSTGGASGYTF
>NA|TRBJ2-3|TRBV2|NA
TGTGCCAGCAGTGAAAACTTTCGTAGACATACGCAGTATTTT
CASSENFRRHTQYF
>NA|TRBJ2-3|TRBV9|NA
TGTGCCAGCAGCGTAGCCGGAGATACGCAGTATTTT
CASSVAGDTQYF
>TRBD1|TRBJ2-7|TRBV27|NA
TGTGCCAGCAGTTCTGCCCGGACAGGGTTCGAGCAGTACTTC
CASSSARTGFEQYF
>NA|TRBJ2-1|TRBV12-5|NA
TGTGCTAGTGGTTATACAGGGGGGGCCTACAATGAGCAGTTCTTC
CASGYTGGAYNEQFF
>NA|TRBJ2-7|TRBV19|NA
TGTGCCAGTAGTAGGACAGTGGTTGACTACGAGCAGTACTTC
CASSRTVVDYEQYF
>NA|TRBJ1-2|TRBV29-1|NA
TGCAGCGCTGCCGGCATTTCTGACGGCTACACCTTC
CSAAGISDGYTF
>TRBD1|TRBJ1-2|TRBV6-5|NA
TGTGCCAGCAGACCCGACAGGGTAGCAGGCTACACCTTC
CASRPDRVAGYTF
>TRBD1|TRBJ2-1|TRBV9|NA
TGTGCCAGCAGCGCGGGACAGGGACTTTACAATGAGCAGTTCTTC
CASSAGQGLYNEQFF
>NA|TRBJ1-1|TRBV2|NA
TGTGCCAGCAGTGAATCAGGAATGGACACTGAAGCTTTCTTT
CASSESGMDTEAFF
>NA|TRBJ1-1|TRBV5-1|NA
TGCGCCAGCAGCTTCTTTTCAGGGCGGCGGAGCACTGAAGCTTTCTTT
CASSFFSGRRSTEAFF
>NA|TRBJ2-1|TRBV6-2/TRBV6-3|NA
TGTGCCAGCAGTGCACTGGAGGGGAATGAGCAGTTCTTC
CASSALEGNEQFF
>NA|TRBJ2-4|TRBV3-1/TRBV3-2|NA
TGTGCCAGCAGCAGAGACGCCAAAAACATTCAGTACTTC
CASSRDAKNIQYF
>TRBD2|TRBJ2-3|TRBV18|NA
TGTGCCAGCTCACCATTTACGGGAGGCTCCGCAGATACGCAGTATTTT
CASSPFTGGSADTQYF
>TRBD1|TRBJ2-1|TRBV6-5|NA
TGTGCCAGCAGTTACGTGGGGACAGAGACCTACAATGAGCAGTTCTTC
CASSYVGTETYNEQFF
>NA|TRBJ1-2|TRBV14|NA
TGTGCCAGCAGCCAATCAAGCGCTAACTATGGCTACACCTTC
CASSQSSANYGYTF
>NA|TRBJ2-4|TRBV18|NA
TGTGCCAGCTCACCGCCCGCGGGGGCCAAAAACATTCAGTACTTC
CASSPPAGAKNIQYF
>NA|TRBJ2-1|TRBV10-3|NA
TGTGCCATCAGTGAGTCTGAGAGGGGGGGGTCAGGGCAGTTCTTC
CAISESERGGSGQFF
>NA|TRBJ2-3|TRBV5-1|NA
TGCGCCAGCAGCTTGGGAGATACGCAGTATTTT
CASSLGDTQYF
>NA|TRBJ2-5|TRBV18|NA
TGTGCCAGCTCACCAATGGACCCTCAGGGGGAGACCCAGTACTTC
CASSPMDPQGETQYF
>TRBD2|TRBJ2-1|TRBV27|NA
TGTGCCAGCAGTTTAAGGCTAGCGGGGGGCACCCGGCAGTTCTTC
CASSLRLAGGTRQFF
>NA|TRBJ2-7|TRBV6-2/TRBV6-3|once
TGTGCCAGCAGCCTCCAGGAGGACTGGGGCTACGAGCAGTACTTC
CASSLQEDWGYEQYF
>TRBD1|TRBJ1-1|TRBV9|NA
TGTGCCAGCAGCGGGGACAGGGGGATGAGGAACACTGAAGCTTTCTTT
CASSGDRGMRNTEAFF
>TRBD1|TRBJ1-2|TRBV19|NA
TGTGCCAGCCACGCCGGACAGGCCAAGGGGGGCTATGGCTACACCTTC
CASHAGQAKGGYGYTF
>NA|TRBJ1-2|TRBV18|NA
TGTGCCAGCTCACCAGGACAGCTTAAATATGGCTACACCTTC
CASSPGQLKYGYTF
>TRBD1|TRBJ2-7|TRBV20-1|NA
TGCAGTGGACAGGGAATACACGAGCAGTACTTC
CSGQGIHEQYF
>NA|TRBJ2-7|TRBV6-5|NA
TGTGCCAGCAGTCGGGACGGTAACTACGAGCAGTACTTC
CASSRDGNYEQYF
>NA|TRBJ2-1|TRBV4-1|NA
TGCGCCAGCAGCCAAGACCCGGGGGCCCTCAACAATGAGCAGTTCTTC
CASSQDPGALNNEQFF
>NA|TRBJ1-2|TRBV29-1|NA
TGCAGCGTGGTATCCGGGACCAGCTCTAACTATGGCTACACCTTC
CSVVSGTSSNYGYTF
>NA|TRBJ1-2|TRBV9|NA
TGTGCCAGCAGCCCCCAACCTCTATTAGGACTTAACTATGGCTACACCTTC
CASSPQPLLGLNYGYTF